This T cell receptor (beta chain) was retrieved from a study of T cell changes during pregnancy in multiple sclerosis. This CDR3 is 14 amino acids long. Germline lookup yields CDR1 SNHLY and CDR2 FYNNEI. The V end lost 11 bases, the J end lost 6 bases, and 20 bases lay between the germline ends. The method was immunoSEQ multiplex PCR; TCRdb's version includes in-frame clones alone and lacks a portion of them. Of around 79,000 clones listed, about 90% are singletons. This TCR came from a female donor with multiple sclerosis, enrolled in a pregnancy study. The chain links TRBV2 to TRBJ2-1; the D gene is possibly TRBD2 (5 bases). Sequenced here: CD4+ T cells from peripheral blood mononuclear cells, sampled in the second trimester of pregnancy. This chain's CDR3 is CACQINRGINEQFF. The CDR3 DNA reads TGTGCCTGCCAGATTAACCGAGGGATCAATGAGCAGTTCTTC.